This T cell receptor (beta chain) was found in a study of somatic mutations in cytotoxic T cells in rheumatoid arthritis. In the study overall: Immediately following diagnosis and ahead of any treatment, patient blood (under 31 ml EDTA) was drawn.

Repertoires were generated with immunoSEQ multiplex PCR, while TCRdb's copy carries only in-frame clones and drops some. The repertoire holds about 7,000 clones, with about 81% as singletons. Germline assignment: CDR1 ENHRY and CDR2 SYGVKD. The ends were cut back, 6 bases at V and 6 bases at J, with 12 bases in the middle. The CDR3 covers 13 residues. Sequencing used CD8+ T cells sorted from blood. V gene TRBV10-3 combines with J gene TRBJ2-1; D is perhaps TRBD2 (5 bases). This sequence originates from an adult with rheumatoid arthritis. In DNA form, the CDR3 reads TGTGCCATCAGGAGTAGCGAGGCCAATGAGCAGTTCTTC. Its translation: CAIRSSEANEQFF.